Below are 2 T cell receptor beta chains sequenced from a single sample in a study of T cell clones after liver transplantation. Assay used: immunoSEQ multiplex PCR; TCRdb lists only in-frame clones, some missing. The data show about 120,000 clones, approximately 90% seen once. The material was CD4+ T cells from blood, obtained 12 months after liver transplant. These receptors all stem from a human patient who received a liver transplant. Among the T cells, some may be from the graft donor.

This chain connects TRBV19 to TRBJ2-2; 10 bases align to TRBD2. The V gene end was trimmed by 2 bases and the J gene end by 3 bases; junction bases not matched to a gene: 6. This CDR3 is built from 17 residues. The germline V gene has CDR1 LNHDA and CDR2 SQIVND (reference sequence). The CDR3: CASSILAGGIDTGELFF. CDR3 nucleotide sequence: TGTGCCAGTAGTATATTAGCGGGAGGTATAGACACCGGGGAGCTGTTTTTT.

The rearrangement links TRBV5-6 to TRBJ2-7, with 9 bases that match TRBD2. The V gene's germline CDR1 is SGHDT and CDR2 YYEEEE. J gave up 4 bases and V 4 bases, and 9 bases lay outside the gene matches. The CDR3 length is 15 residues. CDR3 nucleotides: TGTGCCAGCAGCATAGGGACTAGCAGATTGTACGAGCAGTACTTC. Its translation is CASSIGTSRLYEQYF.